The rows below give T cell receptor beta chains drawn from one sample of a study of shared clonotypes between healthy human individuals. The table came from immunoSEQ multiplex PCR; TCRdb's copy has only in-frame clones and leaves some out. The sample records 1,400,000 or so clones, approximately 98.5% being singletons. Sequenced sample: naive CD4+ T cells sorted from blood. The origin of the receptors is a man in his thirties or forties in good health. CDR3s include the opening cysteine and the closing phenylalanine or tryptophan. A D gene is named only where the DNA matches it firmly. The size entry is marked missing in some rows and otherwise reads once, few, many or a size class.

CDR3 protein	CDR3 DNA	D gene	V gene	J gene	clone size
CASSVVGPLSGNTIYF	TGTGCCAGCAGCGTAGTTGGACCGTTGTCTGGAAACACCATATATTTT	.	TRBV9	TRBJ1-3	.
CASSATGVLGEAFF	TGCGCCAGCAGCGCCACAGGGGTCTTAGGTGAAGCTTTCTTT	TRBD1	TRBV5-1	TRBJ1-1	.
CASRVAGGGNTGELFF	TGTGCCAGCAGAGTGGCGGGAGGCGGGAACACCGGGGAGCTGTTTTTT	TRBD2	TRBV19	TRBJ2-2	.
CASSHDRGRETQYF	TGTGCCAGCAGCCATGACAGGGGGCGGGAGACCCAGTACTTC	TRBD1	TRBV7-6	TRBJ2-5	.
CASSSKTGDEETQYF	TGTGCCAGCAGCTCGAAGACAGGCGACGAAGAGACCCAGTACTTC	.	TRBV5-4	TRBJ2-5	.
CASSPIRGVENTGELFF	TGTGCCAGCAGCCCGATTCGAGGGGTAGAGAACACCGGGGAGCTGTTTTTT	.	TRBV14	TRBJ2-2	.
CAWTGVLTGELFF	TGTGCCTGGACGGGGGTTTTGACCGGGGAGCTGTTTTTT	.	TRBV30	TRBJ2-2	.
CASGDPGNTIYF	TGTGCCAGCGGTGACCCTGGAAACACCATATATTTT	.	TRBV28	TRBJ1-3	once
CASSSHRTANYGYTF	TGTGCCAGCAGTTCACATCGGACCGCTAACTATGGCTACACCTTC	.	TRBV27	TRBJ1-2	.
CASSPDLILYEQYF	TGTGCCAGCAGTCCTGACTTAATCCTCTACGAGCAGTACTTC	.	TRBV28	TRBJ2-7	.
CASRSGARMNTEAFF	TGTGCCAGCAGGTCCGGCGCCCGAATGAACACTGAAGCTTTCTTT	.	TRBV2	TRBJ1-1	.
CASSLDSFWRTSEQETQYF	TGTGCCAGCAGCTTAGATTCCTTTTGGCGGACTAGCGAACAAGAGACCCAGTACTTC	TRBD2	TRBV11-2	TRBJ2-5	.
CASRKAHRLENTGELFF	TGCGCCAGCAGGAAGGCCCACCGCTTGGAGAACACCGGGGAGCTGTTTTTT	.	TRBV5-1	TRBJ2-2	.
CAWSAHRGIVDEQYF	TGTGCCTGGAGTGCCCACAGGGGTATTGTCGACGAGCAGTACTTC	TRBD1	TRBV30	TRBJ2-7	.
CASSRRRQETQYF	TGTGCCAGCAGCCGAAGGCGCCAAGAGACCCAGTACTTC	.	TRBV5-4	TRBJ2-5	.
CASSPSFVSYEQYF	TGTGCCAGCTCACCGTCCTTCGTTTCCTACGAGCAGTACTTC	.	TRBV18	TRBJ2-7	.
CASSPKGEKLFF	TGTGCCAGCAGTCCGAAGGGGGAAAAACTGTTTTTT	.	TRBV6-1	TRBJ1-4	.
CASSDRTAGRYEQYF	TGTGCCAGCAGCGACCGGACGGCTGGGAGGTACGAGCAGTACTTC	.	TRBV28	TRBJ2-7	.
CASSYKRASYNEQFF	TGTGCCAGCAGCTATAAGCGGGCATCCTACAATGAGCAGTTCTTC	.	TRBV11-3	TRBJ2-1	once
CASSSTSIEQYF	TGTGCCAGCAGCTCCACCTCTATCGAGCAGTACTTC	.	TRBV7-2	TRBJ2-7	.
CASREPGQGITGELFF	TGTGCCAGCAGGGAACCGGGACAGGGTATAACCGGGGAGCTGTTTTTT	TRBD1	TRBV27	TRBJ2-2	.
CASSAPLGGQETQYF	TGTGCCAGCAGCGCCCCCCTCGGGGGTCAAGAGACCCAGTACTTC	.	TRBV14	TRBJ2-5	.
CASSSGVSSYEQYF	TGTGCCAGCAGTTCAGGGGTGAGCTCCTACGAGCAGTACTTC	.	TRBV6-6	TRBJ2-7	.
CASSSPAGGTGELFF	TGTGCCAGCAGCTCTCCGGCGGGAGGAACCGGGGAGCTGTTTTTT	TRBD2	TRBV7-3	TRBJ2-2	.
CASTETNEQYF	TGCGCCAGCACTGAGACCAACGAGCAGTACTTC	.	TRBV10-2	TRBJ2-7	.
CASSLSSGGQYEQYF	TGCGCCAGCAGTTTGTCTAGCGGGGGACAATACGAGCAGTACTTC	TRBD2	TRBV5-1	TRBJ2-7	.
CASSGRAGGLSYEQYF	TGTGCCAGCAGCGGAAGGGCGGGAGGTCTCTCCTACGAGCAGTACTTC	TRBD2	TRBV11-2	TRBJ2-7	.
CASSHGGDQPQHF	TGTGCCAGCAGCCACGGGGGGGATCAGCCCCAGCATTTT	.	TRBV11-2	TRBJ1-5	.
CASSLFPPGEQYF	TGTGCCAGCAGCTTGTTTCCCCCGGGGGAGCAGTACTTC	.	TRBV5-4	TRBJ2-7	.
CASSVTGNQPQHF	TGTGCCAGCAGTGTTACGGGAAATCAGCCCCAGCATTTT	.	TRBV6-1	TRBJ1-5	.
CASSSRRGASYEQYF	TGTGCCAGCAGCTCAAGGAGGGGGGCCTCCTACGAGCAGTACTTC	.	TRBV7-6	TRBJ2-7	.
CASRDNLRLEQYF	TGTGCCAGCCGGGACAACTTACGTCTTGAGCAGTACTTC	.	TRBV25-1	TRBJ2-7	.
CASTRDPTVSEQFF	TGCGCCAGCACCCGGGACCCAACCGTGAGTGAGCAGTTCTTC	.	TRBV5-1	TRBJ2-1	.
CASSLAWGTGYGYTF	TGTGCCAGCAGCTTAGCATGGGGGACAGGCTATGGCTACACCTTC	TRBD1	TRBV7-2	TRBJ1-2	.
CASSGRGPGPGNTIYF	TGTGCCAGCAGCGGGAGAGGTCCAGGGCCCGGAAACACCATATATTTT	.	TRBV7-9	TRBJ1-3	.
CASSTYNNEQFF	TGCGCCAGCAGCACCTACAACAATGAGCAGTTCTTC	.	TRBV5-1	TRBJ2-1	.
CASGGSGYQPQHF	TGTGCCAGCGGCGGGTCGGGCTATCAGCCCCAGCATTTT	.	TRBV7-2	TRBJ1-5	.
CSAPRGRGFNEQFF	TGCAGCGCCCCGCGGGGCAGGGGTTTCAATGAGCAGTTCTTC	.	TRBV29-1	TRBJ2-1	.
CASSETSGGYNEQFF	TGTGCCAGCAGTGAGACTAGCGGGGGCTACAATGAGCAGTTCTTC	TRBD2	TRBV28	TRBJ2-1	.
CASSPFGDLYTIYF	TGTGCCAGCTCACCATTCGGGGATTTATACACCATATATTTT	.	TRBV18	TRBJ1-3	.
CASTFDSPNYGYTF	TGTGCCAGCACCTTTGACAGTCCTAACTATGGCTACACCTTC	.	TRBV2	TRBJ1-2	.
CASSPTSQAGGPYEQYF	TGTGCCAGCTCACCTACCTCACAAGCGGGAGGCCCCTACGAGCAGTACTTC	TRBD2	TRBV18	TRBJ2-7	.
CASSLGRASNQPQHF	TGTGCCAGCAGCTTAGGCAGGGCTAGCAATCAGCCCCAGCATTTT	.	TRBV7-2	TRBJ1-5	.
CASSLAGRGFSSYNEQFF	TGTGCCAGCAGCTTGGCCGGCAGGGGATTCTCCTCCTACAATGAGCAGTTCTTC	.	TRBV5-4	TRBJ2-1	.
CASSSPRDKTPTGELFF	TGTGCCAGCAGTTCTCCACGGGACAAAACCCCCACCGGGGAGCTGTTTTTT	.	TRBV27	TRBJ2-2	.
CASSPRPGGHEQYF	TGTGCCAGCAGCCCTAGGCCAGGGGGTCACGAGCAGTACTTC	TRBD1	TRBV9	TRBJ2-7	.
CASSEAAPWGAQHF	TGTGCCAGCAGTGAGGCTGCCCCATGGGGAGCCCAGCATTTT	.	TRBV25-1	TRBJ1-5	.